Following are 27 T cell receptor beta chains from one sample sequenced in a study of T cell responses to AZD1222 COVID-19 vaccine. Only in-frame clones appear in the TCRdb table, and some are missing; sequencing was by immunoSEQ multiplex PCR. This sample yields approximately 120,000 clones, of which less than 95% are seen a single time; about 7% belongs to the top ten. Sequenced here: peripheral blood, sampled on day 0 of AZD1222 vaccination. These receptors came from an adult in good health.

The V gene is TRBV4-1, the J gene TRBJ1-2; 8 bases line up with TRBD1. The germline V gene encodes CDR1 MGHRA and CDR2 YSYEKL. V lost 4 bases, J lost 8 bases, and 15 bases stayed unmatched. This CDR3 is built from 16 residues. The CDR3 DNA reads as TGCGCCAGCAGCCTTCCGGTGGTCAGGGGGCCGCCCGGCTACACCTTC. Its translation is CASSLPVVRGPPGYTF.

The CDR3 protein is CASSLPGQGVGETQYF. In DNA form, the CDR3 reads TGTGCCAGCAGCTTGCCGGGACAGGGGGTCGGAGAGACCCAGTACTTC. The chain has TRBV5-6 and TRBJ2-5; 11 positions agree with TRBD1. Germline V lookup: CDR1 SGHDT, CDR2 YYEEEE. This CDR3 is built from 16 residues. After removal of 1 base from V and 4 bases from J, the junction contained 6 bases not matched to a gene.

V is TRBV14 and J is TRBJ1-1; 10 bases map to TRBD1. V lost 2 bases to trimming and J lost 8 bases; unmatched junction nucleotides: 11. The germline V gene has CDR1 SGHDN and CDR2 FVKESK. This CDR3 contains 16 residues. In DNA, the CDR3 is TGTGCCAGCAGCCAATGGGACAGGGGAGTGCTTTCCGAAGCTTTCTTT. Residues: CASSQWDRGVLSEAFF.

J is TRBJ2-7 and V is TRBV4-1; 7 bases line up with TRBD2. Germline V lookup: CDR1 MGHRA, CDR2 YSYEKL. The CDR3 is made up of 17 amino acids. V was pared by 0 bases and J by 3 bases, with 11 bases of the junction left unmatched. CDR3 protein: CASSQDPSSGVVYEQYF. CDR3 sequence (DNA): TGCGCCAGCAGCCAAGATCCCTCGAGCGGGGTGGTCTACGAGCAGTACTTC.

The CDR3 spells CASRRLAGGPDTQYF. The CDR3 nucleotides are TGTGCCAGTAGGAGGCTAGCGGGAGGGCCAGATACGCAGTATTTT. The V and J genes are TRBV19 and TRBJ2-3; 12 bases line up with TRBD2. The CDR3 spans 15 residues. In germline, CDR1 is LNHDA, CDR2 SQIVND (reference sequence). V shed 6 bases, J shed 4 bases, and the junction held 5 bases outside the gene matches.

V and J are TRBV5-4 and TRBJ2-2; no reliable D call. V lost 3 bases to trimming and J lost 0 bases, with 15 bases between them. CDR1 is SGHNT and CDR2 is YYREEE in the germline V gene (reference sequence). CDR3 size: 17 residues. The CDR3: CASSSDPKLANTGELFF. In nucleotides, the CDR3 is TGTGCCAGCAGCTCCGACCCTAAACTCGCGAACACCGGGGAGCTGTTTTTT. Full variable domain (remainder filled in from reference TRBV5-4 and TRBJ2-2): ETGVTQSPTHLIKTRGQQVTLRCSSQSGHNTVSWYQQALGQGPQFIFQYYREEENGRGNFPPRFSGLQFPNYSSELNVNALELDDSALYLCASSSDPKLANTGELFFGEGSRLTVL.

The chain recombines TRBV21-1 with TRBJ2-7. TRBV21-1 is a known pseudogene. The CDR3 sequence is 13 residues long. CDR3 sequence reads: CASSTQDSYEQYF. CDR3 sequence (DNA): TGTGCCAGCAGCACCCAAGACTCCTACGAGCAGTACTTC.

The chain carries TRBV11-2 and TRBJ2-7, with 9 bases fitting TRBD1. V lost 5 bases and J lost 5; bases outside the gene matches: 4. The CDR3 sequence is 13 residues long. From germline, CDR1 is SGHAT and CDR2 FQNNGV. The CDR3 coding sequence is TGTGCCAGCAGCCACAGGGGGCGCAACGAGCAGTACTTC. Its translation: CASSHRGRNEQYF.

The chain uses TRBV27 and TRBJ1-4; D remains ambiguous. The CDR3 contains 13 residues. Trimming cost V 5 bases and J 7 bases, with 11 bases left between them. The V gene's germline CDR1 is MNHEY and CDR2 SMNVEV (reference sequence). This CDR3 is CASSTDEGEKLFF. The CDR3, as DNA: TGTGCCAGCAGTACCGACGAGGGTGAAAAACTGTTTTTT.

The V call is TRBV4-1, the J call TRBJ2-3; D is perhaps TRBD2 (6 bases). With 3 bases removed from V and 2 bases from J, the gap between germline ends came to 18 bases. Looked up from germline, CDR1 is MGHRA and CDR2 is YSYEKL. This CDR3 is built from 17 residues. The CDR3 DNA reads as TGCGCCAGCAGCCAGACTACCGGGACTTACATCACAGATACGCAGTATTTT. Translating gives CASSQTTGTYITDTQYF.

This chain connects TRBV12-3 or TRBV12-4 to TRBJ2-1; maybe TRBD1 (5 bases). V gave up 1 base and J gave up 15 bases, with 13 bases separating them. This CDR3 is 12 amino acids long. The CDR3 region has the DNA TGTGCCAGCAGTTTAGTTGGGGCAGGGCGGTTCTTC. This sequence encodes CASSLVGAGRFF.

This chain connects TRBV6-1 to TRBJ2-7, with D possibly TRBD1 on 6 matching bases. Germline lookup yields CDR1 MNHNS and CDR2 SASEGT. V was pared by 3 bases and J by 0 bases, with 12 bases between. CDR3 length: 15 amino acids. The CDR3, as DNA: TGTGCCAGCAGTGACCGGACAGCTAGCTCCTACGAGCAGTACTTC. It specifies CASSDRTASSYEQYF.

This sequence joins TRBV6-1 and TRBJ1-6, with TRBD1 as a possible D gene (5 bases). V was cut by 3 bases and J by 8 bases, with 8 bases left in between. The CDR3 extends over 13 amino acids. Germline CDR1 and CDR2: MNHNS and SASEGT. The CDR3: CASSEGTHSPLHF. The DNA of the CDR3 is TGTGCCAGCAGTGAGGGGACGCATTCACCCCTCCACTTT.

This chain connects TRBV6-2 or TRBV6-3 to TRBJ2-1; the match to TRBD2 covers 9 bases. From germline, CDR1 is MNHEY and CDR2 SVGEGT. The CDR3 contains 15 residues. Losses at the gene ends were 6 bases for V and 7 bases for J; bases not matched to a gene: 10. The CDR3 DNA is TGTGCCAGCAGCCCTTTAGCGGGAGTTAGAAATGAGCAGTTCTTC. It encodes CASSPLAGVRNEQFF.

The gene calls are TRBV6-5 and TRBJ1-2; 7 bases align to TRBD1. CDR3 length: 16 amino acids. J lost 5 bases, V lost 0 bases, and 9 bases had no gene match. CDR1 is MNHEY, CDR2 SVGAGI, per germline. CDR3 in amino acids: CASSYSGEGAWYGYTF. CDR3 nucleotides: TGTGCCAGCAGTTACTCGGGAGAGGGGGCATGGTATGGCTACACCTTC.

The chain has TRBV5-4 and TRBJ2-2, with D perhaps matching TRBD1 or TRBD2 (5 bases each). The CDR3 consists of 15 residues. V lost 0 bases and J 5 bases, leaving 11 bases between the germline ends. Looked up from germline, CDR1 is SGHNT and CDR2 is YYREEE (reference sequence). The CDR3 DNA sequence: TGTGCCAGCAGCTTGGGGGGGTTCGGAACCGGGGAGCTGTTTTTT. This codes for CASSLGGFGTGELFF.

The chain has TRBV7-6 and TRBJ2-7, with TRBD1 matching 8 bases. Germline V gene data show CDR1 as SGHVS and CDR2 as FNYEAQ. V shed 3 bases, J shed 0 bases, and the junction held 7 bases outside the gene matches. This CDR3 comprises 16 residues. The CDR3 protein is CASSLYRGQGSYEQYF. The DNA for the CDR3 is TGTGCCAGCAGCTTGTACCGTGGACAGGGCTCCTACGAGCAGTACTTC.

V is TRBV10-3 and J is TRBJ1-2, with TRBD1 identical over 7 bases. The CDR3 is 15 amino acids. Germline V gene sequence: CDR1 ENHRY, CDR2 SYGVKD. Trimming took 0 bases from V and 4 from J; bases not matched to a gene: 5. In DNA, the CDR3 is TGTGCCATCAGTGAGTCGACACAGGGGATCTATGGCTACACCTTC. It specifies CAISESTQGIYGYTF.

A remark on this clone: In the same sample, other DNA sequences code for this CDR3. The chain uses TRBV18 and TRBJ2-1, with TRBD2 identical over 13 bases. The CDR3 length is 15 residues. Per the germline V gene, CDR1 is KGHSH and CDR2 is LQKENI. Trimming at V came to 3 bases and at J to 6 bases, leaving 2 bases not matched to a gene. Written as DNA, the CDR3 is TGTGCCAGCTCACCGGGACTAGCGGGACTCAATGAGCAGTTCTTC. Translating gives CASSPGLAGLNEQFF.

This rearrangement joins TRBV13 to TRBJ2-6; 9 nucleotides match TRBD1. CDR1 is PRHDT, CDR2 FYEKMQ, per germline (reference sequence). The CDR3 consists of 17 residues. Trimming at V came to 2 bases and at J to 4 bases, leaving 6 bases not matched to a gene. CDR3 protein: CASSLNRGQAGANVLTF. DNA of the CDR3: TGTGCCAGCAGCTTAAACAGGGGGCAGGCCGGGGCCAACGTCCTGACTTTC.

This chain uses TRBV10-3 with TRBJ1-3; no firm D call. Trimming shortened V by 6 bases and J by 0 bases, and 9 bases separated the two germline ends. Germline V gene lookup returns CDR1 ENHRY and CDR2 SYGVKD. The CDR3 is 14 amino acids. For the CDR3, the DNA is TGTGCCATCAGCCCCGACACCTCTGGAAACACCATATATTTT. Its translation: CAISPDTSGNTIYF.

This clone showed up just once. V is TRBV5-1 and J is TRBJ2-3; either TRBD1 or TRBD2 may supply D (5 bases each). Germline V gives CDR1 SGHRS, CDR2 YFSETQ. This CDR3 has 13 amino acids. The V end was cut by 4 bases, the J end by 3 bases, with 9 bases between. The CDR3 DNA reads TGCGCCAGCAGCCTAGGGACGACAGATACGCAGTATTTT. The encoded protein is CASSLGTTDTQYF.

The CDR3 DNA sequence: TGTGCCAGCACGCGACTCTCCAATGAGCAGTTCTTC. Protein product: CASTRLSNEQFF. The J gene is TRBJ2-1, the V gene TRBV2; D is ambiguous. Trimming removed 7 bases at V and 6 bases at J, with 10 bases between. CDR3 length equals 12 residues. Germline V gene sequence: CDR1 SNHLY, CDR2 FYNNEI.

V usage is TRBV7-9 and J usage is TRBJ1-2; 7 bases align to TRBD1. V lost 5 bases and J lost 5; bases outside the gene matches: 11. Germline V gene data show CDR1 as SEHNR and CDR2 as FQNEAQ (reference sequence). The CDR3 totals 15 residues. The CDR3 loop reads CASSLTGRYLYGYTF. For the CDR3, the DNA is TGTGCCAGCAGCCTGACAGGGAGATATCTATATGGCTACACCTTC.

V is TRBV6-5 and J is TRBJ1-4; D might be TRBD1 (5 bases). Germline CDR1 MNHEY, CDR2 SVGAGI. Trimming stripped 6 bases from V and 6 bases from J, with 14 bases between. This CDR3 comprises 14 residues. The CDR3 DNA is TGTGCCAGCAGGCCCGGGACCGGGGATGAAAAACTGTTTTTT. Protein: CASRPGTGDEKLFF.

V usage is TRBV3-1 (or the pseudogene TRBV3-2) and J usage is TRBJ2-3; TRBD2 aligns across 9 bases. Germline lookup yields CDR1 LGHDT and CDR2 YNNKEL (reference sequence). CDR3 length: 17 amino acids. V was pared by 1 base and J by 6 bases, with 11 bases of the junction left unmatched. Here the CDR3 reads CASSQGFRAGGPDTQYF. DNA of the CDR3: TGTGCCAGCAGCCAAGGCTTCAGGGCGGGAGGGCCGGATACGCAGTATTTT.

Remarks on this clone: One end of the junction does not line up with germline, which may come from a read error. The chain joins TRBV19 to TRBJ2-1; 11 bases are a match to TRBD2. In germline, CDR1 is LNHDA, CDR2 SQIVND (reference sequence). The CDR3 length is 15 residues. The CDR3 DNA reads as TGTGCCAGCAGTAGCGGGAGGGCCGGATCGAATGAGCAGTTCTTC. Translation: CASSSGRAGSNEQFF.